Below, 28 T cell receptor beta chains from the same sample are listed, as sequenced in a study of T-cell memory formation after mild COVID-19. TCRdb independently ran MiXCR on the 5' RACE reads; one entry per CDR3 protein. This sample carries 210,000 or so distinct CDR3 sequences, approximately 20% of them seen once, and the ten largest clones take roughly 2.4%. Sequencing was performed on PBMCs or a T cell subset sorted from them (not recorded which). These receptors all stem from an adult woman who had mild COVID-19 (a few samples of this study predate the infection). Cell type and time point are not known.

This clonotype has only a few counts. The chain joins TRBV12-3 or TRBV12-4 to TRBJ2-3; TRBD2 agrees at 12 bases. The CDR3 runs 15 residues. With 6 bases clipped from V and 4 bases from J, the junction kept 5 bases outside the gene matches. Here the CDR3 reads CASSLTSGGSDTQYF. Written as DNA, the CDR3 is TGTGCCAGCAGCCTTACTAGCGGGGGGTCAGATACGCAGTATTTT.

This chain joins TRBV7-6 and TRBJ2-1; D might be TRBD2 (6 bases). The CDR3 consists of 16 residues. Trimming took 1 base from V and 5 from J, leaving 15 bases between them. In germline, CDR1 is SGHVS, CDR2 FNYEAQ. The CDR3 region is CASSLEATSQHNEQFF. Written as DNA, the CDR3 is TGTGCCAGCAGCTTAGAAGCGACTAGTCAGCACAATGAGCAGTTCTTC.

This clonotype came up a few times. The chain recombines TRBV10-3 with TRBJ1-2, with D possibly being TRBD1 (5 bases). This CDR3 is 16 amino acids long. Trimming stripped 0 bases from V and 0 bases from J, with 11 bases between. CDR1 ENHRY and CDR2 SYGVKD come from the germline V gene. Here the CDR3 reads CAISESRGSANYGYTF. For the CDR3, the DNA is TGTGCCATCAGTGAGTCGAGGGGATCGGCTAACTATGGCTACACCTTC.

The CDR3 bases are TGTGCCAGCAGCTTGTCCCCAGGCGTAAATGAGCAGTACTTC. Translation gives CASSLSPGVNEQYF. The chain couples TRBV7-8 to TRBJ2-7; D remains unclear. Germline CDR1 is SGHVS and CDR2 is FQNEAQ. The CDR3 contains 14 residues. Trimming took off 3 bases at V and 7 bases at J, with 16 bases between the two ends.

The table lists this clonotype with a few counts. J is TRBJ1-3 and V is TRBV29-1, with unresolved D. The CDR3 extends over 11 amino acids. Trimming stripped 5 bases from V and 4 bases from J, with 6 bases between. Germline values: CDR1 SQVTM, CDR2 ANQGSEA. CDR3 DNA sequence: TGCAGCGTTTGGGTCGGAAACACCATATATTTT. As protein: CSVWVGNTIYF.

The rearrangement uses TRBV3-1 and TRBJ2-7, with 7 bases fitting TRBD1. Per germline, CDR1 LGHDT and CDR2 YNNKEL (reference sequence). This CDR3 is built from 13 residues. V gave up 5 bases and J gave up 6 bases; unmatched junction bases: 7. The CDR3 sequence is CASSRDRASEQYF. In DNA, the CDR3 is TGTGCCAGCAGCAGAGACAGGGCAAGCGAGCAGTACTTC.

This clonotype was observed a few times. J is TRBJ1-1 and V is TRBV7-2; TRBD1 is a possible D gene (6 bases). This CDR3 region has 17 residues. Per germline, CDR1 SGHTA and CDR2 FQGNSA. Trimming took 1 base from V and 0 from J, leaving 15 bases between them. As DNA, the CDR3 is TGTGCCAGCAGCTTAGTTGGGGGGCCAGGCCTGAACACTGAAGCTTTCTTT. Residues: CASSLVGGPGLNTEAFF.

The chain has TRBV27 and TRBJ2-5, with TRBD1 matching 9 bases. CDR3 size: 14 residues. The V gene end was trimmed by 6 bases and the J gene end by 5 bases; junction bases not matched to a gene: 7. Germline V CDR1 and CDR2: MNHEY, SMNVEV (reference sequence). The CDR3 DNA is TGTGCCAGCAGCGTCGACAGGGGGTCTGAGACCCAGTACTTC. It yields the protein CASSVDRGSETQYF.

V is TRBV10-3 and J is TRBJ2-1, with D perhaps TRBD2 (5 bases). This CDR3 is built from 12 residues. CDR1 ENHRY and CDR2 SYGVKD come from the germline V gene. The V gene lost 0 bases and the J gene lost 9 bases, with 6 bases spanning the gap. The CDR3 sequence: CAISESGSEQFF. The DNA of the CDR3 is TGTGCCATCAGTGAGTCGGGGAGTGAGCAGTTCTTC.

At least ten counts were recorded for this clonotype. The chain is built from TRBV9 and TRBJ2-7, with D perhaps matching TRBD2 (6 bases). Trimming cost V 6 bases and J 6 bases, with 22 bases left between them. CDR3 length: 15 amino acids. Germline V gene sequence: CDR1 SGDLS, CDR2 YYNGEE. The CDR3 reads CASNPSGTPFGEQYF. DNA of the CDR3: TGTGCCAGCAACCCATCCGGGACTCCCTTTGGCGAGCAGTACTTC. The variable domain in full, with the rest retrieved from reference TRBV9 and TRBJ2-7, is DSGVTQTPKHLITATGQRVTLRCSPRSGDLSVYWYQQSLDQGLQFLIQYYNGEERAKGNILERFSAQQFPDLHSELNLSSLELGDSALYFCASNPSGTPFGEQYFGPGTRLTVT.

The V gene is TRBV18, the J gene TRBJ1-1, with 8 nucleotides matching TRBD1. V trimming: 5 bases; J trimming: 6 bases; junction bases outside the gene matches: 5. This CDR3 has 13 residues. Germline lookup yields CDR1 KGHSH and CDR2 LQKENI. Written as DNA, the CDR3 is TGTGCCAGCTCAACCGGACAGGGAGCTGAAGCTTTCTTT. It specifies CASSTGQGAEAFF.

The chain combines TRBV7-9 with TRBJ1-2; D is possibly TRBD1 (5 bases). The CDR3 has 15 residues. CDR1 SEHNR and CDR2 FQNEAQ come from the germline V gene (reference sequence). Trimming shortened V by 4 bases and J by 4 bases, and 16 bases separated the two germline ends. Here the CDR3 reads CASSSSDRLIYGYTF. The CDR3 nucleotides are TGTGCCAGCAGCTCGTCCGACAGACTTATCTATGGCTACACCTTC. Based on the CDR3 plus reference TRBV7-9 and TRBJ1-2, the full variable domain is DTGVSQNPRHKITKRGQNVTFRCDPISEHNRLYWYRQTLGQGPEFLTYFQNEAQLEKSRLLSDRFSAERPKGSFSTLEIQRTEQGDSAMYLCASSSSDRLIYGYTFGSGTRLTVV.

This chain connects TRBV14 to TRBJ2-1, with 12 bases fitting TRBD2. The length of the CDR3 is 19 residues. The germline CDR1 and CDR2 sequences are SGHDN and FVKESK. With 0 bases clipped from V and 7 bases from J, the junction kept 13 bases outside the gene matches. In DNA, the CDR3 is TGTGCCAGCAGCCAAGAGTGGACTAGCGGGACTCGGAGGAGGAATGAGCAGTTCTTC. This translates into CASSQEWTSGTRRRNEQFF.

This clonotype was observed many times. The chain uses TRBV7-9 and TRBJ2-7; D gene unclear. The V end was cut by 0 bases, the J end by 4 bases, with 13 bases between. This CDR3 contains 15 residues. Germline CDR1 SEHNR, CDR2 FQNEAQ (reference sequence). The CDR3 DNA reads TGTGCCAGCAGCTTAGCGGCTAGTTCTCGATACGAGCAGTACTTC. It is translated as CASSLAASSRYEQYF.

CDR3 sequence reads: CAISDSTSGSRLSTDTQYF. CDR3 DNA: TGTGCCATCAGTGACTCAACTAGCGGGAGCCGTCTGAGCACAGATACGCAGTATTTT. The gene calls are TRBV10-3 and TRBJ2-3; 11 nucleotides line up with TRBD2. This CDR3 is built from 19 residues. Germline-derived CDR1 and CDR2 are ENHRY and SYGVKD. V lost 3 bases to trimming and J lost 0 bases; unmatched junction nucleotides: 11.

This chain joins TRBV5-1 and TRBJ2-5, with a weak D call TRBD1 (5 bases). Looked up from germline, CDR1 is SGHRS and CDR2 is YFSETQ. This CDR3 is 13 amino acids long. Trimming left V 0 bases short and J 7 bases short, with 10 bases between. This CDR3 reads CASSLDLQGTQYF. The CDR3 DNA is TGCGCCAGCAGCTTGGACCTGCAGGGGACCCAGTACTTC.

The rearrangement links TRBV7-9 to TRBJ2-2; 10 nucleotides align to TRBD1. The CDR3 runs 18 residues. CDR1 and CDR2 from the germline V gene are SEHNR and FQNEAQ (reference sequence). V shed 4 bases, J shed 5 bases, and the junction held 13 bases outside the gene matches. The CDR3, as DNA: TGTGCCAGCAGCTCCTATCCAAGGACAGGGGGAGGTACCGGGGAGCTGTTTTTT. Amino acid sequence: CASSSYPRTGGGTGELFF.

This clonotype was seen only a few times. This chain uses TRBV12-3 or TRBV12-4 with TRBJ1-2, with 8 bases aligning to TRBD1. The trim removed 6 bases at V and 8 bases at J, leaving 17 bases unmatched. This CDR3 has 16 residues. DNA for the CDR3: TGTGCCAGCAGCCGTTCGGGGCAGGGGGCGATGCGAGGCTACACCTTC. It is translated as CASSRSGQGAMRGYTF.

V is TRBV6-5 and J is TRBJ2-7; D is undetermined. V was cut by 2 bases and J by 9 bases, with 8 bases left in between. CDR3 length equals 11 residues. The V gene's germline CDR1 is MNHEY and CDR2 SVGAGI. CDR3 sequence reads: CASSYVGRQYF. For the CDR3, the DNA is TGTGCCAGCAGTTACGTCGGCCGGCAGTACTTC.

This clonotype was counted a few times. J is TRBJ2-5 and V is TRBV10-3; D ambiguous. The germline V gene has CDR1 ENHRY and CDR2 SYGVKD. CDR3 size: 13 residues. The V gene lost 7 bases and the J gene lost 2 bases, with 11 bases spanning the gap. The DNA for the CDR3 is TGTGCCATCAAGGATTCTGCACAAGAGACCCAGTACTTC. Translation gives CAIKDSAQETQYF.

J is TRBJ2-7 and V is TRBV3-1; TRBD1 matches 7 bases. V lost 1 base, J lost 5 bases, and 8 bases stayed unmatched. In germline, CDR1 is LGHDT, CDR2 YNNKEL (reference sequence). The CDR3 spans 15 residues. Written as DNA, the CDR3 is TGTGCCAGCAGCCAAGCCAAGACAGGGTGGAACGAGCAGTACTTC. Translated: CASSQAKTGWNEQYF.

This clonotype was detected only a few times. This sequence joins TRBV5-1 and TRBJ2-1; 12 nucleotides align to TRBD2. CDR1 is SGHRS, CDR2 YFSETQ, per germline. This CDR3 region has 17 residues. V shed 0 bases and J 4 bases; nucleotides not matched to a gene: 5. Written as DNA, the CDR3 is TGCGCCAGCAGCTTGGCCCCGGGACTAGCGGGTTACAATGAGCAGTTCTTC. Translation gives CASSLAPGLAGYNEQFF.

The rearrangement links TRBV19 to TRBJ2-5, with 10 bases that match TRBD1. This CDR3 contains 14 residues. Germline CDR1 LNHDA, CDR2 SQIVND (reference sequence). Trimming removed 4 bases from V and 5 bases from J; junction bases left unmatched: 4. The CDR3 is CASSKTGGGETQYF. The CDR3 coding sequence is TGTGCCAGTAGTAAGACAGGGGGCGGGGAGACCCAGTACTTC.

Only a few counts were recorded for this clonotype. The chain is built from TRBV5-6 and TRBJ2-7; TRBD1 or TRBD2 may be the D gene (5 bases each). Germline CDR1 SGHDT, CDR2 YYEEEE. Trimming shortened V by 0 bases and J by 1 base, and 14 bases separated the two germline ends. The CDR3 loop spans 16 amino acids. DNA of the CDR3: TGTGCCAGCAGCTTGGATCTGGGGGTAGTATCCTACGAGCAGTACTTC. This codes for CASSLDLGVVSYEQYF.

This clonotype was detected a few times. This chain connects TRBV27 to TRBJ1-1; D remains unclear. The germline V gene has CDR1 MNHEY and CDR2 SMNVEV (reference sequence). This CDR3 contains 14 residues. The ends were cut back, 3 bases at V and 7 bases at J, with 15 bases in the middle. The CDR3 reads CASSLGTHNSEAFF. For the CDR3, the DNA is TGTGCCAGCAGTTTGGGAACCCATAATAGTGAAGCTTTCTTT.

This clonotype was detected ten times or more. The genes are TRBV12-3 or TRBV12-4 and TRBJ1-2; D not resolved. Deletions cut 5 bases from V and 7 bases from J, with 17 bases between. The length of the CDR3 is 14 residues. The DNA for the CDR3 is TGTGCCAGCAGTCCCCCTTCGGGAGTAGCTGGCTACACCTTC. Translated: CASSPPSGVAGYTF.

This rearrangement joins TRBV9 to TRBJ1-1; TRBD1 might be the D (5 bases). From germline, CDR1 is SGDLS and CDR2 YYNGEE. This CDR3 region has 15 residues. The ends were cut back, 0 bases at V and 0 bases at J, with 9 bases in the middle. The CDR3 sequence: CASSVDDSMNTEAFF. DNA of the CDR3: TGTGCCAGCAGCGTAGACGACAGCATGAACACTGAAGCTTTCTTT.

This clonotype was counted only a few times. The chain carries TRBV10-3 and TRBJ1-4; 11 bases line up with TRBD1. After removal of 10 bases from V and 7 bases from J, the junction contained 2 bases not matched to a gene. The V gene's germline CDR1 is ENHRY and CDR2 SYGVKD. The CDR3 is 12 amino acids. CDR3 coding DNA: TGTGCCACCGGGACAGGGGGTGAAAAACTGTTTTTT. This gives the protein CATGTGGEKLFF.